A selection of T cell receptor beta chains follows, all from one sample in a study of CD8 T cells in Susac syndrome. TCRdb re-analysed the immunoSEQ multiplex PCR reads in MiXCR, keeping a single row per CDR3 protein. The sample consists of more than 75,000 distinct CDR3 sequences, around 93% of them appearing once. The sequenced material came from CD8+ T cells from PBMCs. The origin of the receptors is a human donor in good health. Each CDR3 is given with its conserved first and last residue. D genes are given only for firm matches. Size is omitted from some rows. Given values are once, few, many or a class for expanded clones.

V,D,size,J,CDR3,DNA
TRBV7-9,-,-,TRBJ1-1,CASSLGKVGGLRTEAFF,TGTGCCAGCAGCTTAGGAAAGGTGGGGGGATTGCGGACTGAAGCTTTCTTT
TRBV13,-,-,TRBJ1-6,CASSPTVNSPLHF,TGTGCCAGCAGCCCGACAGTTAATTCACCCCTCCACTTT
TRBV18,-,-,TRBJ2-2,CASSPYRDSDTGELFF,TGTGCCAGCTCACCTTACCGAGACAGCGACACCGGGGAGCTGTTTTTT
TRBV29-1,-,-,TRBJ1-1,CSVEVGEVFF,TGCAGCGTTGAGGTAGGGGAGGTTTTCTTT
TRBV2,-,-,TRBJ2-7,CASSGAAYEQYF,TGTGCCAGCAGTGGGGCAGCCTACGAGCAGTACTTC
TRBV12-3/TRBV12-4,-,once,TRBJ2-7,CASSPAGYEQYF,TGTGCCAGCAGCCCTGCGGGCTACGAGCAGTACTTC
TRBV3-1,-,-,TRBJ2-7,CASSQDSRDPSYERQYF,TGTGCCAGCAGCCAAGATTCACGAGACCCTTCCTACGAGCGGCAGTACTTC
TRBV5-1,-,once,TRBJ1-5,CASSFDGGNQPQHF,TGCGCCAGCAGCTTCGATGGAGGCAATCAGCCCCAGCATTTT
TRBV13,-,-,TRBJ2-1,CASSSGTGERVEQFF,TGTGCCAGCAGCTCGGGAACGGGGGAGCGTGTTGAGCAGTTCTTC
TRBV2,TRBD1,-,TRBJ2-7,CASSEPTGAFSYEQYF,TGTGCCAGCAGTGAACCTACAGGGGCCTTCTCCTACGAGCAGTACTTC
TRBV7-9,-,-,TRBJ1-2,CASSLYSPKGYTF,TGTGCCAGCAGCTTATACAGTCCCAAGGGCTACACCTTC
TRBV5-1,TRBD2,once,TRBJ2-3,CASSTSGGVILLPDTQYF,TGCGCCAGCAGTACTAGCGGGGGGGTAATACTTCTCCCAGATACGCAGTATTTT
TRBV7-8,TRBD2,-,TRBJ2-3,CASSPGLAGPTDTQYF,TGTGCCAGCAGCCCCGGACTAGCGGGGCCCACAGATACGCAGTATTTT
TRBV4-1,TRBD1,-,TRBJ1-4,CASSQGQGEPNEKLFF,TGCGCCAGCAGCCAAGGACAGGGAGAGCCAAATGAAAAACTGTTTTTT
TRBV5-6,TRBD1,-,TRBJ2-7,CASSNEILRDRPYEQYF,TGTGCCAGCAGCAACGAAATACTCCGGGACAGACCCTACGAGCAGTACTTC
TRBV7-2,TRBD1,once,TRBJ2-1,CASSLRRQGFNEQFF,TGTGCCAGCAGCTTAAGGCGACAGGGGTTCAATGAGCAGTTCTTC
TRBV29-1,-,once,TRBJ2-3,CSLLGGTSTDTQYF,TGCAGCCTCCTAGGCGGGACGAGCACAGATACGCAGTATTTT
TRBV12-3/TRBV12-4,-,-,TRBJ2-3,CASSSDTDTQYF,TGTGCCAGCAGTTCTGACACAGATACGCAGTATTTT
TRBV7-3,TRBD1,-,TRBJ2-7,CASSLNPTGGRNEQYF,TGTGCCAGCAGCTTAAACCCTACAGGGGGCAGGAACGAGCAGTACTTC
TRBV29-1,TRBD2,-,TRBJ2-4,CSVDPSGGKNIQYF,TGCAGCGTTGACCCTAGCGGGGGAAAAAACATTCAGTACTTC
TRBV7-9,-,-,TRBJ2-7,CASSQEVTGFLGEQYF,TGTGCCAGCAGCCAGGAGGTAACAGGGTTCTTAGGGGAGCAGTACTTC
TRBV13,TRBD2,-,TRBJ2-3,CASSSPSGGATDTQYF,TGTGCCAGCAGCTCCCCTAGCGGGGGGGCCACAGATACGCAGTATTTT
TRBV27,TRBD2,once,TRBJ2-5,CASSSGLVRETQYF,TGTGCCAGCAGTTCAGGACTAGTGAGGGAGACCCAGTACTTC
TRBV27,-,-,TRBJ2-7,CASRSSGAEQYF,TGTGCCAGCAGATCATCAGGGGCCGAGCAGTACTTC
TRBV12-5,TRBD1,-,TRBJ1-2,CASGSGTGSHGYTF,TGTGCTAGTGGTTCCGGGACAGGGTCTCATGGCTACACCTTC
TRBV7-8,TRBD1,-,TRBJ1-5,CASSPAAGGRYQPQHF,TGTGCCAGCAGCCCCGCGGCAGGGGGCAGGTATCAGCCCCAGCATTTT
TRBV27,-,-,TRBJ2-1,CASSLSHYNEQFF,TGTGCCAGCAGTTTATCGCACTACAATGAGCAGTTCTTC
TRBV27,TRBD2,-,TRBJ2-7,CASSPGGGNYEQYF,TGTGCCAGCAGCCCTGGCGGGGGAAACTACGAGCAGTACTTC
TRBV2,-,-,TRBJ2-2,CASAESGGRGELFF,TGTGCCAGTGCGGAGTCGGGGGGCAGGGGGGAGCTGTTTTTT
TRBV13,TRBD2,-,TRBJ2-1,CATTSGGNEQFF,TGTGCCACCACGAGCGGGGGGAATGAGCAGTTCTTC
TRBV19,-,once,TRBJ2-7,CATSKSYYEQYF,TGTGCCACCTCAAAAAGCTACTACGAGCAGTACTTC
TRBV6-2/TRBV6-3,-,-,TRBJ2-7,CASSYHSYEQYF,TGTGCCAGCAGTTACCACTCCTACGAGCAGTACTTC
TRBV7-9,-,-,TRBJ2-1,CASSAPRDRYNEQFF,TGTGCCAGCAGCGCCCCTCGGGACCGTTACAATGAGCAGTTCTTC
TRBV29-1,-,once,TRBJ2-5,CSVEEGEGRIQETQYF,TGCAGCGTTGAAGAAGGCGAGGGAAGGATTCAAGAGACCCAGTACTTC
TRBV12-3/TRBV12-4,TRBD2,-,TRBJ2-5,CASRPTSGGEETQYF,TGTGCCAGCAGGCCGACTAGCGGGGGGGAAGAGACCCAGTACTTC
TRBV27,-,-,TRBJ2-6,CASSSPTVSGANVLTF,TGTGCCAGCAGTTCGCCGACGGTCTCTGGGGCCAACGTCCTGACTTTC
TRBV10-3,TRBD2,-,TRBJ2-7,CAISGGAYEQYF,TGTGCCATCAGCGGGGGGGCTTACGAGCAGTACTTC
TRBV9,-,once,TRBJ1-5,CASSPSGGNNQPQHF,TGTGCCAGCAGCCCAAGTGGAGGGAACAATCAGCCCCAGCATTTT
TRBV7-9,-,-,TRBJ1-4,CAYGGTNEKLFF,TGTGCCTACGGGGGAACTAATGAAAAACTGTTTTTT
TRBV12-3/TRBV12-4,-,-,TRBJ2-3,CASRIGGEMPTDTQYF,TGTGCCAGCAGGATCGGGGGAGAAATGCCGACAGATACGCAGTATTTT
TRBV2,TRBD1,-,TRBJ2-7,CASSDAPGTGIYEQYF,TGTGCCAGCAGTGATGCTCCCGGGACAGGCATCTACGAGCAGTACTTC
TRBV29-1,TRBD2,-,TRBJ2-7,CSVEEREGYEQYF,TGCAGCGTTGAAGAAAGGGAGGGCTACGAGCAGTACTTC
TRBV7-2,TRBD2,-,TRBJ2-3,CASSASGGRGDTQYF,TGTGCCAGCAGCGCTAGCGGGGGCCGGGGGGATACGCAGTATTTT
TRBV18,-,-,TRBJ2-1,CASSPTPGQSYNEQFF,TGTGCCAGCTCACCTACTCCCGGGCAGTCCTACAATGAGCAGTTCTTC
TRBV7-9,-,-,TRBJ2-6,CASTPPPPGANVLTF,TGTGCCAGCACCCCACCCCCTCCTGGGGCCAACGTCCTGACTTTC
TRBV20-1,TRBD1,-,TRBJ1-2,CSASTGARGYTF,TGTAGTGCTAGTACAGGGGCTAGGGGCTACACCTTC
TRBV19,-,-,TRBJ2-7,CASSMALTYEQYF,TGTGCCAGTAGTATGGCACTTACCTACGAGCAGTACTTC
TRBV7-7,TRBD1,-,TRBJ2-6,CASSQGVSGANVLTF,TGTGCCAGCAGCCAGGGGGTCTCTGGGGCCAACGTCCTGACTTTC
TRBV2,-,-,TRBJ1-2,CASSGGQALILRHGYTF,TGTGCCAGCAGTGGGGGGCAGGCCCTTATACTTCGCCATGGCTACACCTTC
TRBV19,-,-,TRBJ2-7,CASSAGLLVYEQYF,TGTGCCAGTAGTGCTGGCCTGTTGGTCTACGAGCAGTACTTC
TRBV7-3,-,-,TRBJ2-5,CASSLNRGEVETQYF,TGTGCCAGCAGCTTAAACCGGGGAGAGGTAGAGACCCAGTACTTC
TRBV15,-,-,TRBJ2-2,CATSREGGTGELFF,TGTGCCACCAGCAGGGAAGGGGGCACCGGGGAGCTGTTTTTT
TRBV5-6,-,-,TRBJ1-6,CASSYLSPFDSPLHF,TGTGCCAGCAGCTATTTGAGCCCGTTTGACTCACCCCTCCACTTT
TRBV5-1,-,-,TRBJ2-7,CASSLAIPRREQYF,TGCGCCAGCAGCTTAGCCATCCCAAGACGCGAGCAGTACTTC
TRBV21-1,-,-,TRBJ1-3,CASRTKRSSGNTIYF,TGTGCCAGCCGAACTAAAAGGAGCTCTGGAAACACCATATATTTT
TRBV7-9,-,few,TRBJ1-1,CASAGADLLNTEAFF,TGTGCCAGCGCAGGGGCCGACTTGCTGAACACTGAAGCTTTCTTT
TRBV3-1,-,-,TRBJ2-7,CASSRESISTDEQYF,TGTGCCAGCAGCCGGGAGTCGATAAGTACGGACGAGCAGTACTTC
TRBV20-1,-,-,TRBJ2-5,CSARTAGGTQYF,TGCAGTGCTAGGACTGCTGGAGGGACCCAGTACTTC